Below, 13 T cell receptor beta chains from the same sample are listed, as sequenced in a study of blood T cell repertoires in COVID-19. Libraries were prepared by immunoSEQ multiplex PCR; TCRdb keeps only in-frame clonotypes and omits some of them. The table includes 100,000 to 150,000 clones, about 85% detected once. Material: peripheral blood. The source is a man between 60 and 70 years old with acute or convalescent COVID-19.

The V call is TRBV19, the J call TRBJ2-3; D is unresolved. The CDR3 covers 14 residues. V lost 7 bases and J lost 2, with 13 bases in between. Germline CDR1 and CDR2: LNHDA and SQIVND (reference sequence). As DNA, the CDR3 is TGTGCCAGTAACCAGAGGCAAAACACAGATACGCAGTATTTT. The encoded protein is CASNQRQNTDTQYF. Looking up the rest from reference TRBV19 and TRBJ2-3 gives the full variable domain: DGGITQSPKYLFRKEGQNVTLSCEQNLNHDAMYWYRQDPGQGLRLIYYSQIVNDFQKGDIAEGYSVSREKKESFPLTVTSAQKNPTAFYLCASNQRQNTDTQYFGPGTRLTVL.

This clone appeared once. The chain has TRBV3-1 (or the pseudogene TRBV3-2) and TRBJ1-2; 9 bases agree with TRBD1. Germline trimming cut 4 bases from V and 6 bases from J; bases unmatched to any gene: 3. This CDR3 has 13 amino acids. CDR1 and CDR2 from the germline V gene are LGHDT and YNNKEL (reference sequence). The CDR3: CASSPGTGNGYTF. CDR3 nucleotide sequence: TGTGCCAGCAGCCCAGGGACAGGGAATGGCTACACCTTC.

The chain is built from TRBV28 and TRBJ2-7; possibly TRBD2 for D (5 bases). Germline assignment: CDR1 MDHEN and CDR2 SYDVKM. The CDR3 is 13 residues long. Trimming pared 7 bases from V and 3 bases from J, leaving 13 bases between. Here the CDR3 DNA reads TGTGCCAGCAACGGCGGAGACTACTACGAGCAGTACTTC. Amino acids: CASNGGDYYEQYF.

V and J are TRBV10-1 and TRBJ2-1; 9 bases agree with TRBD2. Per the germline V gene, CDR1 is WNHNN and CDR2 is SYGVQD (reference sequence). The V gene end was trimmed by 3 bases and the J gene end by 7 bases; junction bases not matched to a gene: 7. This CDR3 has 15 amino acids. Here the CDR3 DNA reads TGCGCCAGCAGTGAAGGCGGGAGGGCGGTGAATGAGCAGTTCTTC. Its translation is CASSEGGRAVNEQFF.

The rearrangement joins TRBV28 to TRBJ1-3; 9 nucleotides agree with TRBD1. CDR3 length: 17 amino acids. Losses at the gene ends were 0 bases for V and 3 bases for J; bases not matched to a gene: 6. The germline V gene encodes CDR1 MDHEN and CDR2 SYDVKM. CDR3 sequence: CASSLWVGTGSGNTIYF. CDR3 nucleotide sequence: TGTGCCAGCAGTTTATGGGTCGGGACAGGGAGTGGAAACACCATATATTTT.

This rearrangement joins TRBV5-6 to TRBJ2-1; 13 bases fit TRBD2. The J segment lost 9 bases and the V segment lost 5 bases, leaving 5 bases of the junction unmatched. From germline, CDR1 is SGHDT and CDR2 YYEEEE. The CDR3 consists of 14 residues. DNA of the CDR3: TGTGCCAGCAGAAATGGACTAGCGGGAGTTGAGCAGTTCTTC. Translated, it gives CASRNGLAGVEQFF. Using reference TRBV5-6 and TRBJ2-1 for the parts outside the CDR3, the full variable domain is DAGVTQSPTHLIKTRGQQVTLRCSPKSGHDTVSWYQQALGQGPQFIFQYYEEEERQRGNFPDRFSGHQFPNYSSELNVNALLLGDSALYLCASRNGLAGVEQFFGPGTRLTVL.

The chain carries TRBV6-4 and TRBJ2-7; 14 bases fit TRBD2. Germline V gene lookup returns CDR1 MRHNA and CDR2 SNTAGT. The CDR3 covers 15 residues. The V and J ends lost 9 bases and 5 bases, in that order; junction bases with no gene match: 9. CDR3 loop: CARKQTSGRAHEQYF. CDR3 sequence (DNA): TGTGCCAGAAAACAGACTAGCGGGAGGGCCCACGAGCAGTACTTC.

The CDR3 loop is CASSLGLAGDVGEETQYF. In DNA, the CDR3 is TGTGCCAGCAGCTTAGGACTAGCGGGAGACGTGGGAGAAGAGACCCAGTACTTC. The chain combines TRBV5-8 with TRBJ2-5, with 13 bases matching TRBD2. Trimming at V came to 2 bases and at J to 3 bases, leaving 10 bases not matched to a gene. Germline assignment: CDR1 SGHTS and CDR2 YDEGEE. This CDR3 region has 18 residues.

The chain uses TRBV5-1 and TRBJ1-5; 9 nucleotides align to TRBD1. The CDR3 runs to 15 residues. V dropped 2 bases and J dropped 2; count of bases not matched to a gene: 2. The germline CDR1 and CDR2 sequences are SGHRS and YFSETQ. CDR3 sequence (DNA): TGCGCCAGCAGCTTAGGGACAGGGCGCAATCAGCCCCAGCATTTT. Residues: CASSLGTGRNQPQHF.

This clone showed up just a few times. The V and J genes are TRBV20-1 and TRBJ2-5; 9 positions match TRBD2. V shed 3 bases and J 5 bases; nucleotides not matched to a gene: 10. Germline CDR1 DFQATT, CDR2 SNEGSKA (reference sequence). The CDR3 length is 15 residues. The DNA of the CDR3 is TGCAGTGCTAGTAACGCGGGAGGGCCGGAGGAGACCCAGTACTTC. It is translated as CSASNAGGPEETQYF.

The chain combines TRBV5-1 with TRBJ2-7; TRBD2 is a possible D gene (6 bases). Trimming shortened V by 5 bases and J by 3 bases, and 9 bases separated the two germline ends. Germline values: CDR1 SGHRS, CDR2 YFSETQ. The CDR3 length is 12 residues. CDR3 nucleotides: TGCGCCAGCAGGGGGGGTCTCTACGAGCAGTACTTC. This translates into CASRGGLYEQYF.

Only a few counts were recorded for this clone. The gene calls are TRBV5-1 and TRBJ2-1, with 8 nucleotides matching TRBD2. The CDR3 spans 15 residues. CDR1 and CDR2 (germline): SGHRS, YFSETQ. Trimming cost V 0 bases and J 8 bases; bases outside gene matches: 7. CDR3 nucleotides: TGCGCCAGCAGCTTGGAAGCGGGAGCATCCGATGAGCAGTTCTTC. This codes for CASSLEAGASDEQFF.

The gene calls are TRBV10-3 and TRBJ1-5, with D unresolved. Germline CDR1 ENHRY, CDR2 SYGVKD. The CDR3 is 14 residues long. V dropped 8 bases and J dropped 0 bases, with 11 bases sitting between them. Written as DNA, the CDR3 is TGTGCCATCTCAATCGGGAATAGCAATCAGCCCCAGCATTTT. It specifies CAISIGNSNQPQHF.